What follows is one T cell receptor beta chain and its context. Its antigen is not known. This CDR3 region has 12 residues. V lost 7 bases and J lost 7, with 12 bases in between. Germline V lookup: CDR1 SGHDT, CDR2 YYEEEE. This record comes from a study of radiation and T cells in renal cell carcinoma. Indicated time point: baseline pretreatment blood. The treatment here: 15 Gy SBRT to primary tumor, nephrectomy 4 weeks later. Radiation-treated patients gave blood at baseline, week 2 and week 4. Measured with immunoSEQ multiplex PCR; TCRdb has only the in-frame clones, and not every one. The data contain some 150,000 clones, 75% to 90% of them singletons. General observations from the study: Pretreatment tumor biopsies were lacking, so baseline clonotypes are unknown.

The sequenced sample was blood, obtained from a patient whose treatment included radiotherapy and nephrectomy. The gene calls are TRBV5-6 and TRBJ1-5, with TRBD1 as a possible D gene (5 bases). This sequence originates from a woman aged 45-65 years with renal cell carcinoma. The CDR3 spells CASAMRGQPQHF. CDR3 coding DNA: TGTGCCAGCGCCATGAGGGGCCAGCCCCAGCATTTT.